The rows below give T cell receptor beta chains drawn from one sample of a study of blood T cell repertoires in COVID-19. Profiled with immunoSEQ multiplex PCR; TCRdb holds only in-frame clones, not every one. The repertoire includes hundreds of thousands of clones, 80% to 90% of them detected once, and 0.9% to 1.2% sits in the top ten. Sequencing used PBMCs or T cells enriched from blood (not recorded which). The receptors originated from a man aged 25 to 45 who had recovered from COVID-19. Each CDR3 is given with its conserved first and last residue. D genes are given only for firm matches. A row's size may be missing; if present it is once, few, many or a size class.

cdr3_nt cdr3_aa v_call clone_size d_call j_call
TGTGCCAGCTCACCAGGGCAGGCTAGCACAGATACGCAGTATTTT CASSPGQASTDTQYF TRBV18 few - TRBJ2-3
TGTGCCAGCAAGTACAGCAATAATGAAAAACTGTTTTTT CASKYSNNEKLFF TRBV6-5 - - TRBJ1-4
TGTGCCAGCAGTTACCCGGGAGGTCTGAGCGAGCAGTACTTC CASSYPGGLSEQYF TRBV6-5 - TRBD2 TRBJ2-7
TGTGCCAGCAGCGCGACAGGAAACTACGAGCAGTACTTC CASSATGNYEQYF TRBV12-3/TRBV12-4 - - TRBJ2-7
TGTGCCAGCTCGGACAGGGTCAATCAGCCCCAGCATTTT CASSDRVNQPQHF TRBV6-5 - TRBD1 TRBJ1-5
TGCGCCAGCAGCCAGGGAAACAGGGACCGGGAGACCCAGTACTTC CASSQGNRDRETQYF TRBV4-1 - - TRBJ2-5
TGTGCCAGCAGTGAAGCGGCAGGGCAGAACCGAGGCTACACCTTC CASSEAAGQNRGYTF TRBV6-1 - - TRBJ1-2
TGTGCCAGCAGCTTAGCGCACGGACAGTCTTTTGTCCAGTTCTTC CASSLAHGQSFVQFF TRBV7-8 - - TRBJ2-1
TGTGCCAGTTCCCGGGACAGAGACACAGATACGCAGTATTTT CASSRDRDTDTQYF TRBV28 - TRBD1 TRBJ2-3
TGTGCCAGCAGTGTAGGACAGGCCTACAATGAGCAGTTCTTC CASSVGQAYNEQFF TRBV2 - TRBD1 TRBJ2-1
TGTGCCAGCAGCATACGGGAGTTCGGGGAGCTGTTTTTT CASSIREFGELFF TRBV3-1/TRBV3-2 - - TRBJ2-2
TGTGCCAGCAGTTTTATAGGAAACACCATATATTTT CASSFIGNTIYF TRBV12-3/TRBV12-4 - - TRBJ1-3
TGTGCCAGCAGCCGATCTGGACAGGGCACAGATACGCAGTATTTT CASSRSGQGTDTQYF TRBV7-9 - TRBD1 TRBJ2-3
TGTGCCAGCAGCAGGACCGGGGTACGTGGAAATCAGCCCCAGCATTTT CASSRTGVRGNQPQHF TRBV7-2 - - TRBJ1-5
TGTGCCAGCAGTTTACCCCGGGACAGGGGGCGCGGCTATGGCTACACCTTC CASSLPRDRGRGYGYTF TRBV28 once TRBD1 TRBJ1-2
TGTGCCAGCAGCCAAGGCAACCCGGGCACTGAAGCTTTCTTT CASSQGNPGTEAFF TRBV3-1/TRBV3-2 - - TRBJ1-1
TGTGCCTGGAGCGGTCAGGGAGGCGAGCAGTACTTC CAWSGQGGEQYF TRBV30 - - TRBJ2-7
TGTGCCAGCAGCGTATATCGGGACAGCGATGGCTACACCTTC CASSVYRDSDGYTF TRBV9 - TRBD1 TRBJ1-2
TGTGCCAGCGTGGGTCCGAGCGGGAGGGCCTACGAGCAGTACTTC CASVGPSGRAYEQYF TRBV2 - TRBD2 TRBJ2-7
TGTGCCAGCAGCACCCGCGCCGATTATAGCAATCAGCCCCAGCATTTT CASSTRADYSNQPQHF TRBV6-6 - - TRBJ1-5
TGTGCCAGCAGTCTACTAGCGGGGGCACAAGAGACCCAGTACTTC CASSLLAGAQETQYF TRBV28 - TRBD2 TRBJ2-5
TGTGCCACCAGCTCGGGACTAGCAACGGAGACCCAGTACTTC CATSSGLATETQYF TRBV24-1 - TRBD2 TRBJ2-5
TGCGCCAGCAGCCAAGTGAGGGAAACCTACGAGCAGTACTTC CASSQVRETYEQYF TRBV4-1 - - TRBJ2-7
TGTGCCAGCAGGGTGAGCTCTGGAAACACCATATATTTT CASRVSSGNTIYF TRBV12-3/TRBV12-4 - - TRBJ1-3